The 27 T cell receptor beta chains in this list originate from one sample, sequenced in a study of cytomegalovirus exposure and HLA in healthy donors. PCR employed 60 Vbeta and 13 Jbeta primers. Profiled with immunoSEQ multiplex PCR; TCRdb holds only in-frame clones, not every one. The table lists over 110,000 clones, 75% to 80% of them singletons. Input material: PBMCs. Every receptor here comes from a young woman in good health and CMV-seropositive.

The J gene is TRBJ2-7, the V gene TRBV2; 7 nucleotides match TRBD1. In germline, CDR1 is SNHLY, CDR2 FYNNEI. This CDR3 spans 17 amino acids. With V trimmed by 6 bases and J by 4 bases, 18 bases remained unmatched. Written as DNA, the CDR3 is TGTGCCAGCAGCTACTCCTATGGGACAGCCGCCGGGTACGAGCAGTACTTC. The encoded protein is CASSYSYGTAAGYEQYF.

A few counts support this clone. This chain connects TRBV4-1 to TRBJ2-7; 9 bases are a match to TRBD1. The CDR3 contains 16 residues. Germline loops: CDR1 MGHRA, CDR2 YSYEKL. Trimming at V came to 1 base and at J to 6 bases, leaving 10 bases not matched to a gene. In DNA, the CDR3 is TGCGCCAGCAGCCAAGCCCCCGGGACAGGGATGGCCGAGCAGTACTTC. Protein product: CASSQAPGTGMAEQYF.

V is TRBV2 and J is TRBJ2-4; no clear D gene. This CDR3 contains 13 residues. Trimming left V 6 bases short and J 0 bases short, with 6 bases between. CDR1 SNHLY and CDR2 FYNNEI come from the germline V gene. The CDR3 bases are TGTGCCAGCAGAACTCTAGCCAAAAACATTCAGTACTTC. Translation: CASRTLAKNIQYF.

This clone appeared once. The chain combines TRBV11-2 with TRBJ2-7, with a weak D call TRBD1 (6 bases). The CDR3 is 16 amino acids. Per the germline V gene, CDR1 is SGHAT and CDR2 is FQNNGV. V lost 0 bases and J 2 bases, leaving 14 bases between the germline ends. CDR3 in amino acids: CASSLDIGGRTYEQYF. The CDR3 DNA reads TGTGCCAGCAGCTTAGATATAGGGGGTCGTACCTACGAGCAGTACTTC.

The CDR3: CASRLAGGPASYNEQFF. CDR3 DNA: TGTGCCAGCAGACTAGCGGGGGGTCCGGCTTCCTACAATGAGCAGTTCTTC. This sequence joins TRBV7-9 and TRBJ2-1, with 12 bases matching TRBD2. This CDR3 is 17 amino acids long. Looked up from germline, CDR1 is SEHNR and CDR2 is FQNEAQ (reference sequence). V shed 6 bases, J shed 1 base, and the junction held 7 bases outside the gene matches.

In nucleotides, the CDR3 is TGTGCCAGCAGCTACTTTAGCGGGGGGGCTCGAGAGACCCAGTACTTC. This sequence encodes CASSYFSGGARETQYF. The chain links TRBV7-2 to TRBJ2-5; 11 nucleotides match TRBD2. Looked up from germline, CDR1 is SGHTA and CDR2 is FQGNSA. After removal of 4 bases from V and 4 bases from J, the junction contained 8 bases not matched to a gene. CDR3 length equals 16 residues.

The CDR3 loop is CASSLAQGTHEQYF. DNA of the CDR3: TGTGCCAGCAGCTTGGCCCAGGGGACACACGAGCAGTACTTC. V gene TRBV5-4 combines with J gene TRBJ2-5; possibly TRBD1 for D (6 bases). The J call could be wrong; TRBJ2-7 is a better fit for the DNA end. The CDR3 loop spans 14 amino acids. Germline V lookup: CDR1 SGHNT, CDR2 YYREEE (reference sequence).

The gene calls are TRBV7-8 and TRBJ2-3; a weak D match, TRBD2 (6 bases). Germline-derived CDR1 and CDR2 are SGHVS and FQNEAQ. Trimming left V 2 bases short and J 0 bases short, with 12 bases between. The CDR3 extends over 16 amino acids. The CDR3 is CASSLLGGSSTDTQYF. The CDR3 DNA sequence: TGTGCCAGCAGCTTACTTGGGGGGAGCAGCACAGATACGCAGTATTTT.

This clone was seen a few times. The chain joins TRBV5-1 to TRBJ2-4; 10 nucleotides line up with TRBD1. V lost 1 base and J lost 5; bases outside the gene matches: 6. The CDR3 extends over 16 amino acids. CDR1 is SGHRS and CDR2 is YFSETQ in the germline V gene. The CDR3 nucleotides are TGCGCCAGCAGCTTGAATACCGGGACAGGGGAAAACATTCAGTACTTC. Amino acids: CASSLNTGTGENIQYF.

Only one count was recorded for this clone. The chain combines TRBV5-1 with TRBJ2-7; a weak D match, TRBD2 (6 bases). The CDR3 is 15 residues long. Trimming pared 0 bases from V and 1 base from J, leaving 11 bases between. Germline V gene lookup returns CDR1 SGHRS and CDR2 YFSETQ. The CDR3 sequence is CASSLDGTSSYEQYF. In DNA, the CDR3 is TGCGCCAGCAGCTTGGACGGGACTTCTTCCTACGAGCAGTACTTC.

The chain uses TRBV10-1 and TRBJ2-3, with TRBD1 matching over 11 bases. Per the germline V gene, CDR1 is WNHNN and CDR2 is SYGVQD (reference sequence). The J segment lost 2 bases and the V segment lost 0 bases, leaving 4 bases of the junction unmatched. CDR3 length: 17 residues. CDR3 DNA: TGCGCCAGCAGTGAGTCAGGACAGGGGGCATTCACAGATACGCAGTATTTT. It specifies CASSESGQGAFTDTQYF.

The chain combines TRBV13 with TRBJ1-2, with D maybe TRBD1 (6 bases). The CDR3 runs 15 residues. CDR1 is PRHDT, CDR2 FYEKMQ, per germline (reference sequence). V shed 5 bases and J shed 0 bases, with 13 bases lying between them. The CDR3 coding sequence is TGTGCCAGCAGCAGCAGGGGTTCCCCTAACTATGGCTACACCTTC. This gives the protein CASSSRGSPNYGYTF.

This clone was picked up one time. The CDR3 region has the DNA TGTGCCAGCAGTCCTAGAGGACAGGGTCAAGGTGAGCAGTTCTTC. This sequence encodes CASSPRGQGQGEQFF. The rearrangement joins TRBV6-1 to TRBJ2-1, with TRBD1 matching over 8 bases. The CDR3 contains 15 residues. The ends lost 5 bases at V and 9 bases at J; junction bases unmatched: 12. Germline V gene sequence: CDR1 MNHNS, CDR2 SASEGT.

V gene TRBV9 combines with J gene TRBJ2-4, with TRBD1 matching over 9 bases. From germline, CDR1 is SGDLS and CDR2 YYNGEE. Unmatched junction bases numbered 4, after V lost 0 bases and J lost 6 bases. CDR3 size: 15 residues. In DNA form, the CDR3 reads TGTGCCAGCAGCGTAGTGGGGACAGGGAGAAACATTCAGTACTTC. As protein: CASSVVGTGRNIQYF.

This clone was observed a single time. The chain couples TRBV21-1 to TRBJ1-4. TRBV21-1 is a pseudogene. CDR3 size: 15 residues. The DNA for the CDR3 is TGTGCCAGCAGCAAAGCATGGGGGGGTAATGAAAAACTGTTTTTT. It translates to CASSKAWGGNEKLFF.

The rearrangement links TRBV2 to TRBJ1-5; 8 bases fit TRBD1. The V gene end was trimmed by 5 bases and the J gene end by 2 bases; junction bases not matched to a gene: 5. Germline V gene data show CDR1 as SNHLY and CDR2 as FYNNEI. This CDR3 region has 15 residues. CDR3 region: CASSFAGQGNQPQHF. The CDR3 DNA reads TGTGCCAGCAGTTTCGCGGGACAGGGCAATCAGCCCCAGCATTTT.

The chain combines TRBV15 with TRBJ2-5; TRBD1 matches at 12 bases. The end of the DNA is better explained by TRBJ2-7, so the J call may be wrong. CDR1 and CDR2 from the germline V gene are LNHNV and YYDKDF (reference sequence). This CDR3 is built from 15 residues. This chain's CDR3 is CATSRSGTGGSEQYF. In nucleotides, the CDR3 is TGTGCCACCAGCAGATCCGGGACAGGGGGCTCCGAGCAGTACTTC.

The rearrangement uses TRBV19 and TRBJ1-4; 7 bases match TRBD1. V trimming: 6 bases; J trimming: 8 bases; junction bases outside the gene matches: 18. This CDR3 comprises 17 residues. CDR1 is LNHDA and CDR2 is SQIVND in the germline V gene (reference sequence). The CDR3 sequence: CASRIFIGGQGDEKLFF. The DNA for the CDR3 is TGTGCCAGTAGGATTTTCATCGGGGGCCAGGGGGACGAAAAACTGTTTTTT.

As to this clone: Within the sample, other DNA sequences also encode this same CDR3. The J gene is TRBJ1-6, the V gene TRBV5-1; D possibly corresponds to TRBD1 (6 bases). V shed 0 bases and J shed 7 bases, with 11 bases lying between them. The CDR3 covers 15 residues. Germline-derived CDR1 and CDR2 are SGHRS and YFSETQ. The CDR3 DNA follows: TGCGCCAGCAGCTTGGACAGGGTTTTAAATTCACCCCTCCACTTT. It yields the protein CASSLDRVLNSPLHF.

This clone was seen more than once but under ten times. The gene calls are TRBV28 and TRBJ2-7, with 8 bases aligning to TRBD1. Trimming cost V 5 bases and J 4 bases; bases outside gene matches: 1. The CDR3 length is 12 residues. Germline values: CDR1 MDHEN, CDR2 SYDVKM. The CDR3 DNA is TGTGCCAGCAGTCGGGACAGGTACGAGCAGTACTTC. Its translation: CASSRDRYEQYF.

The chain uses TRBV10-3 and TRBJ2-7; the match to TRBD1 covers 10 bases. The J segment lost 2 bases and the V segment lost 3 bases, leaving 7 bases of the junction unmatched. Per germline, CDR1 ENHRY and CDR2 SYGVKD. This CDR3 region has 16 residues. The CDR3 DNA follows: TGTGCCATCAGTGAATCCCCGGGACAGGGGCCCTACGAGCAGTACTTC. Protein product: CAISESPGQGPYEQYF.

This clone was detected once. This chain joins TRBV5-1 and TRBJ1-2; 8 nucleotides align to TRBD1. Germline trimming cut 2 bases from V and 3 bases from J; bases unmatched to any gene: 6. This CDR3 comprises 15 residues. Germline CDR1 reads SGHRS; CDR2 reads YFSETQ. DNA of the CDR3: TGCGCCAGCAGCTTCGGATTGACAGGGGACTATGGCTACACCTTC. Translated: CASSFGLTGDYGYTF.

CDR3 bases: TGTGCCAGCAGTTCCTCCGGACTAGCGGTGTCCTACGAGCAGTACTTC. Its protein is CASSSSGLAVSYEQYF. The chain links TRBV6-5 to TRBJ2-7, with TRBD2 matching over 10 bases. The germline V gene has CDR1 MNHEY and CDR2 SVGAGI. J lost 1 base, V lost 4 bases, and 7 bases had no gene match. This CDR3 region has 16 residues.

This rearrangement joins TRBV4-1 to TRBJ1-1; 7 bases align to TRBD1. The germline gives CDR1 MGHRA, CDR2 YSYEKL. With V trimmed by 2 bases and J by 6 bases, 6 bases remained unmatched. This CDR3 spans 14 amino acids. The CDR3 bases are TGCGCCAGCAGCCAATTAAACAGGGGTGCTGAAGCTTTCTTT. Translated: CASSQLNRGAEAFF.

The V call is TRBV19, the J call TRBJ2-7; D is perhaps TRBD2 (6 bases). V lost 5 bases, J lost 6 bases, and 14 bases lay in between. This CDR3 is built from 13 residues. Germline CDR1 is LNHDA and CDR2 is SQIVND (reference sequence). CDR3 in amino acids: CASSWREVGEQYF. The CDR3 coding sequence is TGTGCCAGTAGTTGGCGGGAAGTGGGCGAGCAGTACTTC.

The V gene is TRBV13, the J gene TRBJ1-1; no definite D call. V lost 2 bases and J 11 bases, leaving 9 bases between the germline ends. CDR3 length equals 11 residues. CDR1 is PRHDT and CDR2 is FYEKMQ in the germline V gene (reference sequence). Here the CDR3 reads CASSLSEWAFF. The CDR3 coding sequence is TGTGCCAGCAGCTTATCCGAGTGGGCTTTCTTT.

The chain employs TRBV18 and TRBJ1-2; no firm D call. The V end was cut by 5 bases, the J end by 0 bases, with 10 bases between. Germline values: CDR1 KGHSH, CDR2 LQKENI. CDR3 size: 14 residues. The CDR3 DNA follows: TGTGCCAGCTCATCAACAGCTGCTAACTATGGCTACACCTTC. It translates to CASSSTAANYGYTF.